This T cell receptor beta chain comes out of a study of radiotherapy plus CTLA-4 blockade in lung cancer. Overall study context: Objective responses were observed in approximately 17% of patients, and disease control was achieved by 30% to 40%. Points from the study as a whole: It was early blood T cell clone dynamics, with interferon-beta, that reportedly best predicted response. Subsequent to radiotherapy plus ipilimumab, tumor-derived TCR clones underwent expansion in blood.

Focal radiation with ipilimumab CTLA-4 blockade was given to patients with chemo-refractory metastatic non-small-cell lung cancer. Assay used: immunoSEQ multiplex PCR; TCRdb lists only in-frame clones, some missing. The sample includes 80,000 or so clones, about 79% seen only once; the top ten take 4%. With respect to this clone: Its specificity is not known.

CDR1 SNHLY and CDR2 FYNNEI come from the germline V gene. V dropped 3 bases and J dropped 4; count of bases not matched to a gene: 5. The CDR3 consists of 15 residues. The genes are TRBV2 and TRBJ1-4; 7 nucleotides line up with TRBD1. The sequencing here drew on peripheral blood, taken from a patient treated with radiotherapy plus ipilimumab. The sequence came from a human donor with non-small cell lung cancer who had a partial response to radiotherapy plus ipilimumab. Some clones in this sample may be carry-over from other donors' samples. The CDR3 coding sequence is TGTGCCAGCAGTGACGGACAGGAACTTAATGAAAAACTGTTTTTT. Amino acids: CASSDGQELNEKLFF.